These 8 T cell receptor beta chains came from one sample sequenced in a study of a mutant IDH1 vaccine in newly diagnosed glioma. The time point: week 35, safety follow-up. The study gave 300 ug of mutant IDH1 20-mer peptide per vaccine dose, with topical imiquimod. Sequencing was performed with immunoSEQ multiplex PCR; in TCRdb, only in-frame clones are kept and a portion is missing. The data show about 54,000 clones, with around four fifths seen just once and 4.1% held by the top ten. No antigens are known for them. The sequencing here drew on PBMCs, taken from a glioma patient whose treatment included an IDH1 peptide vaccine. The receptors derive from a woman between 18 and 30 years old with glioma.

This chain connects TRBV7-2 to TRBJ1-5, with 7 positions matching TRBD1. Germline assignment: CDR1 SGHTA and CDR2 FQGNSA. V lost 1 base, J lost 3 bases, and 3 bases stayed unmatched. The CDR3 covers 15 residues. This chain's CDR3 is CASSLGGTVNQPQHF. CDR3 bases: TGTGCCAGCAGCTTAGGTGGGACAGTCAATCAGCCCCAGCATTTT.

This clone was observed once. The chain is built from TRBV11-3 and TRBJ1-2; no clear D gene. The V gene lost 2 bases and the J gene lost 4 bases, with 8 bases spanning the gap. Per the germline V gene, CDR1 is SGHNT and CDR2 is YENEEA. The CDR3 totals 13 residues. In DNA form, the CDR3 reads TGTGCCAGCAGCTTAAGGGCGGGCTATGGCTACACCTTC. Translating it yields CASSLRAGYGYTF.

This chain links TRBV4-1 with TRBJ1-2; 10 bases agree with TRBD1. CDR1 is MGHRA and CDR2 is YSYEKL in the germline V gene. The CDR3 contains 19 residues. The ends lost 1 base at V and 4 bases at J; junction bases unmatched: 15. CDR3 nucleotide sequence: TGCGCCAGCAGCCAAGGGTTGGAGACAGGGGGCGCGTTCAGCTATGGCTACACCTTC. It specifies CASSQGLETGGAFSYGYTF.

The CDR3 loop reads CASSTAGGPYGYTF. Written as DNA, the CDR3 is TGTGCCAGCAGCACGGCCGGGGGGCCCTATGGCTACACCTTC. V and J are TRBV5-6 and TRBJ1-2; weak D call: TRBD1 (6 bases). The germline V gene has CDR1 SGHDT and CDR2 YYEEEE. The CDR3 contains 14 residues. V dropped 4 bases and J dropped 4 bases, with 14 bases sitting between them. The entire variable domain, with the rest obtained from reference TRBV5-6 and TRBJ1-2, is as follows: DAGVTQSPTHLIKTRGQQVTLRCSPKSGHDTVSWYQQALGQGPQFIFQYYEEEERQRGNFPDRFSGHQFPNYSSELNVNALLLGDSALYLCASSTAGGPYGYTFGSGTRLTVV.

This chain joins TRBV29-1 and TRBJ2-3; D is possibly TRBD1 or TRBD2 (6 bases each). V was trimmed by 5 bases and J by 1 base, leaving 19 bases between them. Germline lookup yields CDR1 SQVTM and CDR2 ANQGSEA. The CDR3 covers 16 residues. The CDR3 bases are TGCAGCGTTTTCCCCCCCGGGGGCGTCGGCACAGATACGCAGTATTTT. It is translated as CSVFPPGGVGTDTQYF.

J is TRBJ1-2 and V is TRBV13; 9 nucleotides agree with TRBD1. Germline CDR1 reads PRHDT; CDR2 reads FYEKMQ (reference sequence). The V gene end was trimmed by 0 bases and the J gene end by 1 base; junction bases not matched to a gene: 6. This CDR3 has 17 amino acids. Here the CDR3 DNA reads TGTGCCAGCAGCTTAGGCCTGGGACAGGGACATAACTATGGCTACACCTTC. It translates to CASSLGLGQGHNYGYTF. The complete variable domain, with remaining parts taken from reference TRBV13 and TRBJ1-2, reads AAGVIQSPRHLIKEKRETATLKCYPIPRHDTVYWYQQGPGQDPQFLISFYEKMQSDKGSIPDRFSAQQFSDYHSELNMSSLELGDSALYFCASSLGLGQGHNYGYTFGSGTRLTVV.

This sequence joins TRBV9 and TRBJ2-5, with D unclear. This CDR3 contains 13 residues. V was pared by 0 bases and J by 1 base, with 4 bases between. CDR1 and CDR2 from the germline V gene are SGDLS and YYNGEE. CDR3 bases: TGTGCCAGCAGCGTAGCAGCCCAAGAGACCCAGTACTTC. It yields the protein CASSVAAQETQYF.

CDR3 DNA sequence: TGTGCCAGCAGATTTAAGCGGGCTGCGGGCACAGATACGCAGTATTTT. Residues: CASRFKRAAGTDTQYF. The rearrangement joins TRBV6-6 to TRBJ2-3, with D tentatively TRBD2 (6 bases). Germline-derived CDR1 and CDR2 are MNHNY and SVGAGI (reference sequence). The CDR3 extends over 16 amino acids. Trimming removed 6 bases from V and 1 base from J, with 17 bases in between.